The 30 T cell receptor beta chains below all came from one sample that was sequenced in a study of blood T cell repertoires in COVID-19. Generated by immunoSEQ multiplex PCR, the TCRdb table keeps only in-frame clones and is missing some. The data contain about 200,000 clones, approximately 90% of them singletons. Sequences were obtained from peripheral blood. Receptor source: a man aged 55-75 years with active or convalescent COVID-19.

The V call is TRBV18, the J call TRBJ1-1; possibly TRBD1 for D (6 bases). Germline V gives CDR1 KGHSH, CDR2 LQKENI. This CDR3 comprises 16 residues. V was trimmed by 4 bases and J by 5 bases, leaving 20 bases between them. Written as DNA, the CDR3 is TGTGCCAGCTCACTCCTCCCGGACAGATACGCTACTGAAGCTTTCTTT. This gives the protein CASSLLPDRYATEAFF. Based on the CDR3 plus reference TRBV18 and TRBJ1-1, the full variable domain is NAGVMQNPRHLVRRRGQEARLRCSPMKGHSHVYWYRQLPEEGLKFMVYLQKENIIDESGMPKERFSAEFPKEGPSILRIQQVVRGDSAAYFCASSLLPDRYATEAFFGQGTRLTVV.

This clone came up a few times. This chain uses TRBV2 with TRBJ1-2, with 7 positions matching TRBD1. Germline V lookup: CDR1 SNHLY, CDR2 FYNNEI. The CDR3 spans 14 residues. V gave up 4 bases and J gave up 5 bases; unmatched junction bases: 7. The CDR3 spells CASSGTGLPYGYTF. CDR3 sequence (DNA): TGTGCCAGCAGTGGGACAGGACTACCTTATGGCTACACCTTC.

The chain combines TRBV7-8 with TRBJ1-2, with D unresolved. The CDR3 consists of 11 residues. V was clipped by 4 bases and J by 13 bases, with 13 bases between them. Germline CDR1 is SGHVS and CDR2 is FQNEAQ. The CDR3, as DNA: TGTGCCAGCAGCTCCACACCCTTTCCCACCTTC. This encodes CASSSTPFPTF.

This chain links TRBV12-5 with TRBJ2-3, with D perhaps TRBD1 (6 bases). Germline CDR1 and CDR2: LGHNT and FRNRAP. The V gene lost 7 bases and the J gene lost 2 bases, with 13 bases spanning the gap. This CDR3 has 14 amino acids. CDR3 nucleotides: TGTGCTAGTGCCCTAGGGGGAAACACAGATACGCAGTATTTT. Amino acid sequence: CASALGGNTDTQYF.

CDR3 amino acids: CASSAKGETQETQYF. The DNA of the CDR3 is TGTGCCAGCAGCGCTAAAGGGGAAACCCAAGAGACCCAGTACTTC. The J gene is TRBJ2-5, the V gene TRBV7-3, with D perhaps TRBD1 (5 bases). Germline V lookup: CDR1 SGHTA, CDR2 FQGTGA. V gave up 5 bases and J gave up 1 base, with 14 bases separating them. This CDR3 contains 15 residues. Looking up the rest from reference TRBV7-3 and TRBJ2-5 gives the full variable domain: GAGVSQTPSNKVTEKGKYVELRCDPISGHTALYWYRQSLGQGPEFLIYFQGTGAADDSGLPNDRFFAVRPEGSVSTLKIQRTERGDSAVYLCASSAKGETQETQYFGPGTRLLVL.

The gene calls are TRBV19 and TRBJ2-5; a weak D match, TRBD1 (6 bases). Trimming removed 2 bases at V and 4 bases at J, with 11 bases between. CDR1 is LNHDA, CDR2 SQIVND, per germline (reference sequence). The CDR3 is made up of 14 amino acids. CDR3 protein: CASSIRGGRETQYF. CDR3 sequence (DNA): TGTGCCAGTAGTATACGAGGGGGTCGAGAGACCCAGTACTTC.

The chain combines TRBV28 with TRBJ2-7; 9 nucleotides agree with TRBD1. This CDR3 has 14 amino acids. The J segment lost 3 bases and the V segment lost 6 bases, leaving 6 bases of the junction unmatched. Germline lookup yields CDR1 MDHEN and CDR2 SYDVKM. The chain's CDR3 is CASSVGTGNYEQYF. The CDR3 DNA sequence: TGTGCCAGCAGCGTGGGGACAGGGAACTACGAGCAGTACTTC.

The V and J genes are TRBV5-5 and TRBJ1-5; perhaps TRBD1 as D (5 bases). CDR1 and CDR2 from the germline V gene are SGHKS and YYEKEE (reference sequence). The CDR3 has 15 amino acids. V was shortened by 9 bases and J by 2 bases, with 18 bases between the two germline ends. The CDR3 reads CATPGGGGGNQPQHF. The CDR3, as DNA: TGTGCCACCCCGGGGGGGGGAGGTGGCAATCAGCCCCAGCATTTT.

V usage is TRBV5-1 and J usage is TRBJ2-5, with 7 nucleotides matching TRBD1. Germline CDR1 and CDR2: SGHRS and YFSETQ. The CDR3 spans 15 residues. Trimming took 0 bases from V and 7 from J; bases not matched to a gene: 9. In DNA form, the CDR3 reads TGCGCCAGCAGCTTGGAGGGGGCCTTCGGTCGGACCCAGTACTTC. This sequence encodes CASSLEGAFGRTQYF.

This clone has a single count. The chain combines TRBV19 with TRBJ1-5; D gene unclear. Germline values: CDR1 LNHDA, CDR2 SQIVND (reference sequence). The CDR3 runs 15 residues. Between the trimmed V and J ends, which lost 7 bases and 4 bases, there was a span of 17 bases. This CDR3 reads CASTPRRDLNQPQHF. The DNA for the CDR3 is TGTGCCAGTACCCCGAGGAGGGATTTAAATCAGCCCCAGCATTTT.

With regard to this clone: The sample contains more than one DNA sequence encoding this CDR3. The chain couples TRBV27 to TRBJ1-6; possibly TRBD1 for D (6 bases). Germline CDR1 and CDR2: MNHEY and SMNVEV (reference sequence). The CDR3 has 12 residues. Trimming stripped 6 bases from V and 9 bases from J, with 9 bases between. The CDR3 DNA reads TGTGCCAGCAGACAGGGTAGTTCACCCCTCCACTTT. Its translation is CASRQGSSPLHF.

The chain has TRBV5-1 and TRBJ2-3, with 8 nucleotides matching TRBD2. The germline V gene encodes CDR1 SGHRS and CDR2 YFSETQ. The CDR3 totals 16 residues. With 4 bases clipped from V and 8 bases from J, the junction kept 15 bases outside the gene matches. The CDR3, as DNA: TGCGCCAGCAGCGTTGACCGGTTGGTAGCGGGGAGTACGCAGTATTTT. Protein sequence: CASSVDRLVAGSTQYF.

The chain carries TRBV4-2 and TRBJ2-7; D unresolved. Germline CDR1 and CDR2: LGHNA and YNFKEQ. There are 15 residues in the CDR3. Trimming removed 3 bases from V and 3 bases from J, with 15 bases in between. CDR3 sequence reads: CASSHAVGMGYEQYF. In nucleotides, the CDR3 is TGTGCCAGCAGCCACGCGGTAGGTATGGGCTACGAGCAGTACTTC.

This sequence joins TRBV10-3 and TRBJ2-3; D might be TRBD2 (6 bases). The CDR3 loop spans 12 amino acids. Per the germline V gene, CDR1 is ENHRY and CDR2 is SYGVKD. V lost 5 bases to trimming and J lost 9 bases, with 12 bases between them. The CDR3 loop is CAISKGGGTQYF. For the CDR3, the DNA is TGTGCCATCAGTAAAGGTGGGGGGACGCAGTATTTT.

J is TRBJ2-1 and V is TRBV11-2; 7 bases match TRBD2. The V and J ends lost 4 bases and 9 bases, in that order; junction bases with no gene match: 9. Germline CDR1 and CDR2: SGHAT and FQNNGV. The CDR3 totals 14 residues. CDR3: CASSSLSSGREQFF. The CDR3, as DNA: TGTGCCAGCAGCTCCCTCTCTAGCGGCCGTGAGCAGTTCTTC. Supplemented by reference TRBV11-2 and TRBJ2-1, the full variable domain reads EAGVAQSPRYKIIEKRQSVAFWCNPISGHATLYWYQQILGQGPKLLIQFQNNGVVDDSQLPKDRFSAERLKGVDSTLKIQPAKLEDSAVYLCASSSLSSGREQFFGPGTRLTVL.

The gene calls are TRBV6-5 and TRBJ1-6; perhaps TRBD1 as D (5 bases). Deletions cut 5 bases from V and 0 bases from J, with 8 bases between. CDR1 MNHEY and CDR2 SVGAGI come from the germline V gene. This CDR3 is built from 15 residues. CDR3 coding DNA: TGTGCCAGCAGTCGGGGGAGCTCCTATAATTCACCCCTCCACTTT. This codes for CASSRGSSYNSPLHF.

This chain uses TRBV7-9 with TRBJ1-5, with D perhaps TRBD1 (6 bases). Germline V gene sequence: CDR1 SEHNR, CDR2 FQNEAQ (reference sequence). The germline V and J ends were trimmed by 1 base and 6 bases, with 7 bases remaining between them. This CDR3 contains 13 residues. The CDR3 nucleotides are TGTGCCAGCAGCTTAGAAGGGGGTCAGCCCCAGCATTTT. Its protein is CASSLEGGQPQHF.

The chain is built from TRBV21-1 and TRBJ1-4; the table calls TRBD1, which could not be checked here. TRBV21-1 is reported as a pseudogene. CDR3 length: 13 residues. DNA for the CDR3: TGTGCCAGCAGCAGGCCAGGGGATGAAAAACTGTTTTTT. The encoded protein is CASSRPGDEKLFF.

The chain uses TRBV5-1 and TRBJ2-1; 7 positions agree with TRBD1. The CDR3 spans 15 residues. V lost 0 bases and J lost 5; bases outside the gene matches: 5. Germline lookup yields CDR1 SGHRS and CDR2 YFSETQ. CDR3: CASSLEQGRDNEQFF. For the CDR3, the DNA is TGCGCCAGCAGCTTGGAACAGGGGAGAGACAATGAGCAGTTCTTC. Looking up the rest from reference TRBV5-1 and TRBJ2-1 gives the full variable domain: KAGVTQTPRYLIKTRGQQVTLSCSPISGHRSVSWYQQTPGQGLQFLFEYFSETQRNKGNFPGRFSGRQFSNSRSEMNVSTLELGDSALYLCASSLEQGRDNEQFFGPGTRLTVL.

This chain joins TRBV10-1 and TRBJ1-6; maybe TRBD1 (6 bases). Germline V gene lookup returns CDR1 WNHNN and CDR2 SYGVQD (reference sequence). This CDR3 region has 14 residues. V was cut by 5 bases and J by 7 bases, with 12 bases left in between. This chain's CDR3 is CASSPTGQNSPLHF. CDR3 coding DNA: TGCGCCAGCAGTCCGACAGGCCAGAATTCACCCCTCCACTTT.

This clone was seen only once. V usage is TRBV4-1 and J usage is TRBJ1-4; 7 bases align to TRBD1. Germline CDR1 and CDR2: MGHRA and YSYEKL. V shed 2 bases, J shed 3 bases, and the junction held 0 bases outside the gene matches. The CDR3 consists of 14 residues. The CDR3 loop is CASSQQGANEKLFF. The DNA for the CDR3 is TGCGCCAGCAGCCAACAGGGGGCTAATGAAAAACTGTTTTTT.

The V call is TRBV7-3, the J call TRBJ2-5; 8 nucleotides align to TRBD2. The trim removed 4 bases at V and 4 bases at J, leaving 5 bases unmatched. This CDR3 has 14 amino acids. Germline loops: CDR1 SGHTA, CDR2 FQGTGA. The CDR3 sequence is CASSSRGGGETQYF. The DNA for the CDR3 is TGTGCCAGCAGCTCCCGGGGGGGCGGAGAGACCCAGTACTTC.

The chain carries TRBV9 and TRBJ1-3; D might be TRBD1 (6 bases). Germline V gene sequence: CDR1 SGDLS, CDR2 YYNGEE. V shed 0 bases and J shed 0 bases, with 10 bases lying between them. The CDR3 has 16 residues. The CDR3 coding sequence is TGTGCCAGCAGCGTAGAGGGGGGGCCCTCTGGAAACACCATATATTTT. Translation gives CASSVEGGPSGNTIYF. The full variable domain, rest sourced from reference TRBV9 and TRBJ1-3, is DSGVTQTPKHLITATGQRVTLRCSPRSGDLSVYWYQQSLDQGLQFLIQYYNGEERAKGNILERFSAQQFPDLHSELNLSSLELGDSALYFCASSVEGGPSGNTIYFGEGSWLTVV.

The genes are TRBV19 and TRBJ2-4; TRBD2 matches 14 bases. CDR3 length: 18 amino acids. The germline gives CDR1 LNHDA, CDR2 SQIVND (reference sequence). Trimming cost V 3 bases and J 0 bases; bases outside gene matches: 4. The CDR3 DNA follows: TGTGCCAGTAGTATTGGGACTAGCGGGGGAATAGCCAAAAACATTCAGTACTTC. Encoded protein: CASSIGTSGGIAKNIQYF.

The V call is TRBV6-5, the J call TRBJ2-3; 10 bases fit TRBD2. V dropped 6 bases and J dropped 3; count of bases not matched to a gene: 6. Germline V lookup: CDR1 MNHEY, CDR2 SVGAGI. The CDR3 runs to 15 residues. In DNA, the CDR3 is TGTGCCAGCAGACAAGCGGGGGGGCCAACAGATACGCAGTATTTT. Amino acid sequence: CASRQAGGPTDTQYF.

The chain couples TRBV6-5 to TRBJ1-6; D is unclear. Germline CDR1 reads MNHEY; CDR2 reads SVGAGI. The CDR3 is made up of 12 amino acids. The V end was cut by 8 bases, the J end by 8 bases, with 10 bases between. Here the CDR3 DNA reads TGTGCCAGCGGGCGGGCTCATTCACCCCTCCACTTT. Protein product: CASGRAHSPLHF.

This chain connects TRBV19 to TRBJ1-1; 8 bases match TRBD1. Germline loops: CDR1 LNHDA, CDR2 SQIVND (reference sequence). J gave up 4 bases and V 4 bases, and 2 bases lay outside the gene matches. The CDR3 has 13 residues. The CDR3: CASSSDRGTEAFF. As DNA, the CDR3 is TGTGCCAGTAGTAGCGACAGGGGCACTGAAGCTTTCTTT.

The V gene is TRBV7-2, the J gene TRBJ1-2; the D is unclear. Trimming cost V 2 bases and J 4 bases, with 8 bases left between them. CDR3 length equals 13 residues. CDR1 is SGHTA and CDR2 is FQGNSA in the germline V gene. The CDR3 DNA reads TGTGCCAGCAGCTTAAATCAGGTCTATGGCTACACCTTC. Residues: CASSLNQVYGYTF.

The chain recombines TRBV30 with TRBJ1-1, with TRBD1 matching over 9 bases. The V and J ends lost 2 bases and 8 bases, in that order; junction bases with no gene match: 3. The length of the CDR3 is 12 residues. The germline gives CDR1 GTSNPN, CDR2 SVGIG (reference sequence). In DNA, the CDR3 is TGTGCCTGGAGTCCCGGGACAGGGGAAGCTTTCTTT. It codes for CAWSPGTGEAFF.

The rearrangement joins TRBV5-6 to TRBJ1-1; 9 bases align to TRBD1. This CDR3 comprises 16 residues. V was clipped by 4 bases and J by 3 bases; unmatched bases: 10. Germline loops: CDR1 SGHDT, CDR2 YYEEEE. The CDR3 protein is CASSLQGQGRYTEAFF. CDR3 coding DNA: TGTGCCAGCAGCCTACAAGGACAGGGGCGGTACACTGAAGCTTTCTTT.